The T cell receptor beta chain under discussion was sequenced for a study of shared clonotypes between healthy human individuals. Replicate PCRs for sorted subsets used around 200 ng DNA; this equaled 33,000 or so T cell genomes. Sequencing was performed with immunoSEQ multiplex PCR; in TCRdb, only in-frame clones are kept and a portion is missing. Altogether roughly 700,000 clones are present, 90% being singletons, with the ten largest covering roughly 36%. Germline V gene lookup returns CDR1 WNHNN and CDR2 SYGVQD (reference sequence). Deletions cut 3 bases from V and 5 bases from J, with 11 bases between. The CDR3 spans 13 residues.

Input material: memory CD8+ T cells from PBMCs. Subset here: CD45RO+ cells pooled with CCR7-negative TemRA cells. The source of this sequence is a man between 18 and 35 years old in good health. Some clones in this sample may be carry-over from other donors' samples. The chain carries TRBV10-1 and TRBJ2-7; possible D gene TRBD2, 6 bases. DNA of the CDR3: TGCGCCAGCAGTGAAATAGCGGAGGACGAGCAGTACTTC. The encoded protein is CASSEIAEDEQYF.